This entry lists 8 T cell receptor beta chains sequenced from one sample in a study of T cell repertoires in cytomegalovirus infection. Their specific antigens are unknown. From the reads, TCRdb called clonotypes with MiXCR, one entry per CDR3 protein. This table holds about 740,000 distinct CDR3 sequences, 33% found once. Material: cultured PBMCs, obtained from culture after CMV antigen stimulation. The receptors here all came from a human donor in good health (CMV status not recorded). Some clones in this sample may be carry-over from other donors' samples.

This clonotype was observed a handful of times. The chain carries TRBV11-2 and TRBJ2-1; TRBD2 matches at 7 bases. This CDR3 region has 17 residues. Germline-derived CDR1 and CDR2 are SGHAT and FQNNGV. V shed 1 base and J 2 bases; nucleotides not matched to a gene: 8. Here the CDR3 DNA reads TGTGCCAGCAGCTTAGGAGGCGGGAGTTTCGCCTACAATGAGCAGTTCTTC. Translation gives CASSLGGGSFAYNEQFF.

The chain combines TRBV28 with TRBJ2-1; unclear D gene. With 6 bases removed from V and 10 bases from J, the gap between germline ends came to 16 bases. CDR3 length: 13 residues. Germline CDR1 and CDR2: MDHEN and SYDVKM. CDR3 in DNA: TGTGCCAGCAGCGTTACTACCTTCCGGGAGCAGTTCTTC. This codes for CASSVTTFREQFF.

In this sample, this clonotype turned up a few times. V is TRBV7-6 and J is TRBJ2-1, with D perhaps TRBD2 (6 bases). The CDR3 contains 15 residues. V lost 1 base to trimming and J lost 8 bases, with 15 bases between them. Germline loops: CDR1 SGHVS, CDR2 FNYEAQ. The CDR3 DNA sequence: TGTGCCAGCAGCTTAGTGGCCGGGAGCAGAGATGAGCAGTTCTTC. Protein product: CASSLVAGSRDEQFF.

This clonotype was picked up many times. The chain employs TRBV12-3 or TRBV12-4 and TRBJ2-5, with TRBD2 as a possible D gene (5 bases). The CDR3 contains 15 residues. Trimming took 5 bases from V and 5 from J, leaving 18 bases between them. CDR3: CASSNQGGSSETQYF. The CDR3 region has the DNA TGTGCCAGCAGTAACCAAGGCGGGTCCTCGGAGACCCAGTACTTC.

The genes are TRBV7-8 and TRBJ1-1; D ambiguous. The CDR3 length is 15 residues. Per the germline V gene, CDR1 is SGHVS and CDR2 is FQNEAQ. V lost 5 bases and J lost 3, with 16 bases in between. Written as DNA, the CDR3 is TGTGCCAGCAGCAGGGCAGGAGGTTGGGACACTGAAGCTTTCTTT. The encoded protein is CASSRAGGWDTEAFF.

This clonotype turned up a few times. The genes are TRBV6-2 or TRBV6-3 and TRBJ2-2, with 7 positions matching TRBD1. The CDR3 covers 17 residues. V shed 4 bases and J 4 bases; nucleotides not matched to a gene: 12. Per the germline V gene, CDR1 is MNHEY and CDR2 is SVGEGT. The CDR3 loop is CASSFVAGRGFTGELFF. The CDR3 DNA follows: TGTGCCAGCAGTTTCGTTGCTGGCAGGGGGTTCACCGGGGAGCTGTTTTTT.

This clonotype was recorded a few times. This chain links TRBV28 with TRBJ2-7; D possibly matches TRBD1 or TRBD2 (5 bases each). The CDR3 totals 14 residues. Germline CDR1 MDHEN, CDR2 SYDVKM. Trimming removed 5 bases at V and 0 bases at J, with 11 bases between. CDR3 sequence reads: CASSRGRNSYEQYF. The DNA for the CDR3 is TGTGCCAGCAGTCGGGGACGAAACTCCTACGAGCAGTACTTC.

J is TRBJ2-5 and V is TRBV7-2; TRBD1 might be the D (6 bases). V dropped 1 base and J dropped 4 bases, with 13 bases sitting between them. This CDR3 is built from 15 residues. CDR1 is SGHTA, CDR2 FQGNSA, per germline. The CDR3 DNA follows: TGTGCCAGCAGCTTAGACGGGACACCCCCAGAGACCCAGTACTTC. It encodes CASSLDGTPPETQYF.